This passage covers 29 T cell receptor beta chains from one sample sequenced in a study of shared clonotypes between healthy human individuals. TCRdb's table, derived via immunoSEQ multiplex PCR, lists solely in-frame clones and lacks some. The sample yields more than 850,000 clones, more than 75% seen once. Sequenced: memory CD4+ T cells from PBMCs. The subset is: CD45RA-negative fraction. Receptors originate from a man aged 18 to 29 in good health. Some clones in this sample may be carry-over from other donors' samples.

The CDR3 loop reads CAGSEGNTEAFF. As DNA, the CDR3 is TGTGCCGGGTCCGAGGGGAACACTGAAGCTTTCTTT. This chain uses TRBV28 with TRBJ1-1; no reliable D call. The V gene's germline CDR1 is MDHEN and CDR2 SYDVKM. The CDR3 runs to 12 residues. V was trimmed by 11 bases and J by 1 base, leaving 11 bases between them.

There are a few counts of this clone. V and J are TRBV14 and TRBJ2-7; D is undetermined. Trimming took off 1 base at V and 11 bases at J, with 12 bases between the two ends. From germline, CDR1 is SGHDN and CDR2 FVKESK. This CDR3 has 12 residues. The CDR3 DNA is TGTGCCAGCAGCCAAGCAGGACCGGCGGAGTACTTC. Protein product: CASSQAGPAEYF.

This clone was recorded once. J is TRBJ1-1 and V is TRBV5-4, with 8 bases identical to TRBD1. The CDR3 is 14 residues long. CDR1 and CDR2 (germline): SGHNT, YYREEE (reference sequence). V lost 4 bases and J lost 0; bases outside the gene matches: 2. The CDR3 DNA reads as TGTGCCAGCAGCCGGGACAGGATGAACACTGAAGCTTTCTTT. Residues: CASSRDRMNTEAFF.

The CDR3 DNA is TGCGCCAGCAGCTTGGGCAGGCTAGCGGGAGGGTCGGGCTACAATGAGCAGTTCTTC. Amino acids: CASSLGRLAGGSGYNEQFF. V usage is TRBV5-1 and J usage is TRBJ2-1; 12 nucleotides line up with TRBD2. Germline lookup yields CDR1 SGHRS and CDR2 YFSETQ. This CDR3 has 19 residues. Trimming at V came to 0 bases and at J to 3 bases, leaving 10 bases not matched to a gene.

This clone was counted a single time. V and J are TRBV11-2 and TRBJ2-1, with 10 bases identical to TRBD2. The germline V gene has CDR1 SGHAT and CDR2 FQNNGV. There are 16 residues in the CDR3. With V trimmed by 11 bases and J by 5 bases, 15 bases remained unmatched. CDR3 DNA sequence: TGTGCCTCGGGAGGGTACTACGGACTAGCGGACAATGAGCAGTTCTTC. Translated: CASGGYYGLADNEQFF.

The V gene is TRBV5-1, the J gene TRBJ2-2; D perhaps matches TRBD1 (5 bases). V lost 5 bases, J lost 1 base, and 9 bases lay in between. Germline values: CDR1 SGHRS, CDR2 YFSETQ. This CDR3 spans 14 amino acids. The CDR3 bases are TGCGCCAGCAGAGGTCAGGGGAACACCGGGGAGCTGTTTTTT. The encoded protein is CASRGQGNTGELFF.

This sequence joins TRBV28 and TRBJ1-2, with 9 bases matching TRBD1. Unmatched junction bases numbered 10, after V lost 6 bases and J lost 5 bases. The CDR3 is 15 amino acids. Germline V gene lookup returns CDR1 MDHEN and CDR2 SYDVKM. The CDR3 DNA reads TGTGCCAGCAGACCCTCAACAGGGGGCAGGTATGGCTACACCTTC. Translating it yields CASRPSTGGRYGYTF.

V gene TRBV4-2 combines with J gene TRBJ1-1; D is uncertain. Trimming stripped 0 bases from V and 5 bases from J, with 7 bases between. CDR3 length equals 13 residues. CDR1 is LGHNA and CDR2 is YNFKEQ in the germline V gene. The CDR3 here is CASSQDGGTEAFF. The CDR3 DNA reads as TGTGCCAGCAGCCAAGATGGTGGAACTGAAGCTTTCTTT.

The chain joins TRBV6-1 to TRBJ1-1; D is possibly TRBD1 (5 bases). Trimming took 7 bases from V and 1 from J, leaving 10 bases between them. This CDR3 comprises 13 residues. Germline lookup yields CDR1 MNHNS and CDR2 SASEGT. The CDR3 loop reads CASKGHGNTEAFF. CDR3 nucleotide sequence: TGTGCCAGCAAAGGACACGGGAACACTGAAGCTTTCTTT.

This clone was seen more than once but under ten times. J is TRBJ1-2 and V is TRBV6-1; D is uncertain. The CDR3 runs to 14 residues. V lost 1 base to trimming and J lost 5 bases, with 11 bases between them. Germline CDR1 reads MNHNS; CDR2 reads SASEGT. The CDR3 nucleotides are TGTGCCAGCAGTGAAGAAGTGCTGCGGTATGGCTACACCTTC. This sequence encodes CASSEEVLRYGYTF.

This chain joins TRBV5-1 and TRBJ2-7; 7 nucleotides line up with TRBD2. CDR3 size: 15 residues. The germline V gene has CDR1 SGHRS and CDR2 YFSETQ. The V and J ends lost 2 bases and 2 bases, in that order; junction bases with no gene match: 7. The DNA for the CDR3 is TGCGCCAGCAGCTTTGCAGCGGGGTCCACCTACGAGCAGTACTTC. It encodes CASSFAAGSTYEQYF.

The chain employs TRBV28 and TRBJ2-3; perhaps TRBD2 as D (6 bases). There are 14 residues in the CDR3. CDR1 and CDR2 (germline): MDHEN, SYDVKM. The ends were cut back, 7 bases at V and 6 bases at J, with 17 bases in the middle. DNA for the CDR3: TGTGCCAGCACCACCGGAGGGTTCCCCGATACGCAGTATTTT. Residues: CASTTGGFPDTQYF.

The rearrangement uses TRBV7-2 and TRBJ2-5, with 7 nucleotides matching TRBD2. CDR3 length: 15 amino acids. Trimming at V came to 1 base and at J to 3 bases, leaving 5 bases not matched to a gene. Germline V lookup: CDR1 SGHTA, CDR2 FQGNSA. The CDR3 loop reads CASSLGLAAEETQYF. The CDR3 DNA is TGTGCCAGCAGCTTAGGTCTAGCGGCTGAAGAGACCCAGTACTTC.

This clone was seen only a few times. The V gene is TRBV2, the J gene TRBJ2-1; tentatively, D is TRBD2 (5 bases). This CDR3 contains 16 residues. The ends were cut back, 6 bases at V and 6 bases at J, with 21 bases in the middle. Germline assignment: CDR1 SNHLY and CDR2 FYNNEI. The CDR3 coding sequence is TGTGCCAGCAGCTCGGGATCAGACCCGGGGAGCAATGAGCAGTTCTTC. This encodes CASSSGSDPGSNEQFF.

The CDR3, as DNA: TGTGCCAGCAGTGTCCGGGACAGGGGCTATGGCTACACCTTC. The encoded protein is CASSVRDRGYGYTF. The V call is TRBV6-1, the J call TRBJ1-2; 10 positions agree with TRBD1. V lost 4 bases and J lost 4; bases outside the gene matches: 3. The CDR3 sequence is 14 residues long. Germline V lookup: CDR1 MNHNS, CDR2 SASEGT.

The chain has TRBV9 and TRBJ2-7; no definite D call. From germline, CDR1 is SGDLS and CDR2 YYNGEE. The CDR3 contains 15 residues. V was trimmed by 0 bases and J by 5 bases, leaving 15 bases between them. CDR3 residues: CASSVDQTPLDEQYF. The CDR3 bases are TGTGCCAGCAGCGTAGACCAAACACCGTTGGACGAGCAGTACTTC.

Worth noting for this clone: Given a much more abundant clone one base away, this may be a read error. At the DNA level, this CDR3 is encoded by other sequences in the same sample as well. The V call is TRBV2, the J call TRBJ1-5; D gene ambiguous. Germline loops: CDR1 SNHLY, CDR2 FYNNEI. The CDR3 covers 12 residues. V was shortened by 6 bases and J by 0 bases, with 3 bases between the two germline ends. This CDR3 is CASRRSNQPQHF. CDR3 sequence (DNA): TGTGCCAGCAGACGTAGCAATCAGCCCCAGCATTTT. The whole variable domain, filled in from reference TRBV2 and TRBJ1-5, reads EPEVTQTPSHQVTQMGQEVILRCVPISNHLYFYWYRQILGQKVEFLVSFYNNEISEKSEIFDDQFSVERPDGSNFTLKIRSTKLEDSAMYFCASRRSNQPQHFGDGTRLSIL.

The chain joins TRBV6-5 to TRBJ1-2, with TRBD1 matching over 8 bases. This CDR3 comprises 15 residues. V lost 2 bases and J lost 5; bases outside the gene matches: 7. Per germline, CDR1 MNHEY and CDR2 SVGAGI. The CDR3 DNA sequence: TGTGCCAGCAGTTACCAGGGGGCTACAGGGTATGGCTACACCTTC. Translating gives CASSYQGATGYGYTF.

The J gene is TRBJ2-5, the V gene TRBV11-2; D remains unclear. This CDR3 comprises 12 residues. Germline V gene lookup returns CDR1 SGHAT and CDR2 FQNNGV. The V and J ends lost 4 bases and 4 bases respectively, with 7 bases between them. CDR3 nucleotides: TGTGCCAGCAGCTCCTCGGGAGAGACCCAGTACTTC. It codes for CASSSSGETQYF.

The chain recombines TRBV7-2 with TRBJ2-7, with TRBD2 matching 10 bases. Germline assignment: CDR1 SGHTA and CDR2 FQGNSA. This CDR3 is 17 amino acids long. Unmatched junction bases numbered 12, after V lost 1 base and J lost 6 bases. In DNA form, the CDR3 reads TGTGCCAGCAGCTTAGGAGTAGCGGGAGGCCCGACGGCCGAGCAGTACTTC. Residues: CASSLGVAGGPTAEQYF.

CDR3 coding DNA: TGTGCCAGCAGTGAAGCCCACGGACAGGTTGAAGCTTTCTTT. It encodes CASSEAHGQVEAFF. V gene TRBV2 combines with J gene TRBJ1-1, with TRBD1 identical over 7 bases. This CDR3 has 14 amino acids. Germline assignment: CDR1 SNHLY and CDR2 FYNNEI. V shed 0 bases, J shed 7 bases, and the junction held 5 bases outside the gene matches.

J is TRBJ2-7 and V is TRBV7-8, with D hard to call. From germline, CDR1 is SGHVS and CDR2 FQNEAQ. Trimming removed 4 bases from V and 3 bases from J, with 4 bases in between. The CDR3 contains 11 residues. CDR3 in DNA: TGTGCCAGCAGCTCGGACTACGAGCAGTACTTC. Translated: CASSSDYEQYF.

The chain employs TRBV14 and TRBJ2-3; D ambiguous. With 2 bases removed from V and 5 bases from J, the gap between germline ends came to 8 bases. The CDR3 extends over 13 amino acids. The germline V gene encodes CDR1 SGHDN and CDR2 FVKESK. The CDR3 nucleotides read TGTGCCAGCAGCCAACAACCAAGAGATACGCAGTATTTT. Its protein product is CASSQQPRDTQYF.

This clone was counted a single time. CDR3: CASRQGASNQPQHF. The DNA for the CDR3 is TGTGCCAGCAGACAGGGGGCGAGCAATCAGCCCCAGCATTTT. The chain recombines TRBV2 with TRBJ1-5, with TRBD1 identical over 9 bases. The V segment lost 6 bases and the J segment 1 base; nucleotides outside the gene matches: 1. Germline CDR1 reads SNHLY; CDR2 reads FYNNEI. CDR3 length equals 14 residues.

On this clone itself: Other DNA variants within this sample encode the same CDR3. V gene TRBV5-1 combines with J gene TRBJ2-1; D perhaps matches TRBD2 (5 bases). Per the germline V gene, CDR1 is SGHRS and CDR2 is YFSETQ. V dropped 0 bases and J dropped 5 bases, with 6 bases sitting between them. The CDR3 is 13 amino acids. The CDR3 sequence is CASSLVGDNEQFF. The DNA for the CDR3 is TGCGCCAGCAGCTTGGTCGGGGACAATGAGCAGTTCTTC.

The rearrangement joins TRBV6-5 to TRBJ1-1; no clear D gene. V was trimmed by 6 bases and J by 5 bases, leaving 16 bases between them. The CDR3 runs 14 residues. Germline CDR1 MNHEY, CDR2 SVGAGI. The DNA for the CDR3 is TGTGCCAGCAGACTTGAAATGGAGAGGACTGAAGCTTTCTTT. Its translation is CASRLEMERTEAFF.

The chain links TRBV19 to TRBJ1-5, with TRBD1 as a possible D gene (5 bases). With 1 base removed from V and 6 bases from J, the gap between germline ends came to 13 bases. The CDR3 length is 15 residues. The germline V gene has CDR1 LNHDA and CDR2 SQIVND (reference sequence). The CDR3 protein is CASSIAPQGSQPQHF. The CDR3 nucleotides are TGTGCCAGTAGTATAGCCCCCCAGGGAAGTCAGCCCCAGCATTTT. Using reference TRBV19 and TRBJ1-5 for the parts outside the CDR3, the full variable domain is DGGITQSPKYLFRKEGQNVTLSCEQNLNHDAMYWYRQDPGQGLRLIYYSQIVNDFQKGDIAEGYSVSREKKESFPLTVTSAQKNPTAFYLCASSIAPQGSQPQHFGDGTRLSIL.

The V call is TRBV5-1, the J call TRBJ2-1; 12 bases align to TRBD2. V was clipped by 2 bases and J by 6 bases; unmatched bases: 6. CDR3 length equals 16 residues. Germline assignment: CDR1 SGHRS and CDR2 YFSETQ. The chain's CDR3 is CASSLLLAGGSNEQFF. Here the CDR3 DNA reads TGCGCCAGCAGCTTATTACTAGCGGGAGGATCCAATGAGCAGTTCTTC. The full variable domain, its missing parts supplied by reference TRBV5-1 and TRBJ2-1, is KAGVTQTPRYLIKTRGQQVTLSCSPISGHRSVSWYQQTPGQGLQFLFEYFSETQRNKGNFPGRFSGRQFSNSRSEMNVSTLELGDSALYLCASSLLLAGGSNEQFFGPGTRLTVL.

This chain connects TRBV4-3 to TRBJ2-1; no clear D. The length of the CDR3 is 13 residues. The V end lost 4 bases, the J end lost 3 bases, and 7 bases lay between the germline ends. The germline V gene encodes CDR1 LGHNA and CDR2 YSLEER. The CDR3 DNA is TGCGCCAGCAGCCGAACTCGCTACAATGAGCAGTTCTTC. Residues: CASSRTRYNEQFF.